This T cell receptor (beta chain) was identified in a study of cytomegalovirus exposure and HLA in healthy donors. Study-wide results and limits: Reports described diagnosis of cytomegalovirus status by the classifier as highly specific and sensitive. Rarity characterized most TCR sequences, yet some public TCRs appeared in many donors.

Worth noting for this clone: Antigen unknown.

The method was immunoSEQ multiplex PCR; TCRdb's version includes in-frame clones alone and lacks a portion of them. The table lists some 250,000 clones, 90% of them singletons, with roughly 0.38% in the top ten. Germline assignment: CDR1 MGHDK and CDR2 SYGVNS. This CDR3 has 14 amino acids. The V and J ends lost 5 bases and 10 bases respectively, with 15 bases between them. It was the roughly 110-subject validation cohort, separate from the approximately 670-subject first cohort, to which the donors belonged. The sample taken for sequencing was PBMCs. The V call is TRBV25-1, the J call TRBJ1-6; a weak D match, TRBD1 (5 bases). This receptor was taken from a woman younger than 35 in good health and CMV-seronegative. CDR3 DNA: TGTGCCAGCAGTTTATTTGCAGGGAACTCACCCCTCCACTTT. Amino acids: CASSLFAGNSPLHF.